These 13 T cell receptor beta chains were all obtained from the same sample, sequenced in a study of blood T cell repertoires in COVID-19. This table comes from immunoSEQ multiplex PCR, and its TCRdb copy is limited to in-frame clones, with some not included. The sample shows about 310,000 clones, 90% of them seen only once. Sequencing was performed on peripheral blood. All receptors derive from a woman aged 30 to 39 with COVID-19, enrolled during active disease.

This chain connects TRBV28 to TRBJ1-4; the match to TRBD1 covers 9 bases. CDR1 and CDR2 from the germline V gene are MDHEN and SYDVKM. The junction had 8 bases not matched to a gene; V was cut back by 4 bases and J by 8 bases. The CDR3 contains 15 residues. The CDR3 sequence is CASSSPQGAREKLFF. The CDR3 nucleotides read TGTGCCAGCAGTTCCCCACAGGGGGCAAGGGAAAAACTGTTTTTT. Variable domain in full (rest from reference TRBV28 and TRBJ1-4): DVKVTQSSRYLVKRTGEKVFLECVQDMDHENMFWYRQDPGLGLRLIYFSYDVKMKEKGDIPEGYSVSREKKERFSLILESASTNQTSMYLCASSSPQGAREKLFFGSGTQLSVL.

The V gene is TRBV6-1, the J gene TRBJ2-1; 12 bases agree with TRBD2. The CDR3 spans 16 residues. With V trimmed by 4 bases and J by 7 bases, 8 bases remained unmatched. CDR1 is MNHNS and CDR2 is SASEGT in the germline V gene. In nucleotides, the CDR3 is TGTGCCAGCAGTGCCTTACTAGCGGGAGGTTCTAATGAGCAGTTCTTC. Protein: CASSALLAGGSNEQFF.

The rearrangement joins TRBV6-5 to TRBJ1-2, with a tentative D call TRBD1 (6 bases). The V end lost 4 bases, the J end lost 7 bases, and 13 bases lay between the germline ends. Germline CDR1 MNHEY, CDR2 SVGAGI. The CDR3 runs 13 residues. The CDR3 region has the DNA TGTGCCAGCAGTTCGGCAGGGGCGCCTGGCTACACCTTC. This sequence encodes CASSSAGAPGYTF.

A few counts support this clone. The chain has TRBV7-9 and TRBJ2-2; TRBD2 aligns across 11 bases. There are 14 residues in the CDR3. Germline-derived CDR1 and CDR2 are SEHNR and FQNEAQ (reference sequence). V dropped 6 bases and J dropped 9; count of bases not matched to a gene: 6. The CDR3 sequence is CASRETSGIRELFF. CDR3 coding DNA: TGTGCCAGCAGGGAGACTAGCGGGATACGGGAGCTGTTTTTT.

The chain employs TRBV7-2 and TRBJ1-1; 8 bases fit TRBD1. Unmatched junction bases numbered 1, after V lost 3 bases and J lost 4 bases. This CDR3 is 13 amino acids long. Germline V gives CDR1 SGHTA, CDR2 FQGNSA. This CDR3 reads CASSFTGGTEAFF. The CDR3 DNA reads as TGTGCCAGCAGCTTCACAGGGGGCACTGAAGCTTTCTTT.

The chain combines TRBV2 with TRBJ1-2; possibly TRBD1 for D (5 bases). Germline V CDR1 and CDR2: SNHLY, FYNNEI. The CDR3 covers 11 residues. The germline V and J ends were trimmed by 8 bases and 2 bases, with 6 bases remaining between them. The CDR3 bases are TGTGCCAGCGGGGGGAACTATGGCTACACCTTC. This sequence encodes CASGGNYGYTF. Supplemented by reference TRBV2 and TRBJ1-2, the full variable domain reads EPEVTQTPSHQVTQMGQEVILRCVPISNHLYFYWYRQILGQKVEFLVSFYNNEISEKSEIFDDQFSVERPDGSNFTLKIRSTKLEDSAMYFCASGGNYGYTFGSGTRLTVV.

The chain is built from TRBV7-8 and TRBJ1-2; tentatively, D is TRBD1 (6 bases). The ends were cut back, 1 base at V and 6 bases at J, with 15 bases in the middle. Germline V gene sequence: CDR1 SGHVS, CDR2 FQNEAQ. The CDR3 runs to 15 residues. The CDR3, as DNA: TGTGCCAGCAGCTTAGTACGGACAGAAAGGGATGGCTACACCTTC. As protein: CASSLVRTERDGYTF.

This sequence joins TRBV5-8 and TRBJ1-5; D unresolved. CDR3 size: 13 residues. Trimming shortened V by 0 bases and J by 6 bases, and 7 bases separated the two germline ends. Germline-derived CDR1 and CDR2 are SGHTS and YDEGEE. The CDR3 loop is CASSLGGGQPQHF. DNA of the CDR3: TGTGCCAGCAGCTTGGGCGGTGGTCAGCCCCAGCATTTT.

The genes are TRBV29-1 and TRBJ2-1; 11 bases line up with TRBD1. V lost 6 bases to trimming and J lost 10 bases; unmatched junction nucleotides: 2. The V gene's germline CDR1 is SQVTM and CDR2 ANQGSEA. This CDR3 is built from 11 residues. The CDR3 coding sequence is TGCAGCGTGGGGGACAGGGGGGAGCAGTTCTTC. Translation: CSVGDRGEQFF.

This chain joins TRBV30 and TRBJ1-1; the D gene is possibly TRBD1 (5 bases). V dropped 5 bases and J dropped 2 bases, with 12 bases sitting between them. This CDR3 has 13 amino acids. In germline, CDR1 is GTSNPN, CDR2 SVGIG (reference sequence). The CDR3 bases are TGTGCCTGGTTAAAGACAGCAAACACTGAAGCTTTCTTT. It codes for CAWLKTANTEAFF.

The chain uses TRBV25-1 and TRBJ2-2; a weak D match, TRBD2 (6 bases). Germline CDR1 and CDR2: MGHDK and SYGVNS. V was pared by 3 bases and J by 0 bases, with 8 bases between. This CDR3 is 15 amino acids long. The CDR3 region is CASSDQRANTGELFF. CDR3 nucleotides: TGTGCCAGCAGTGATCAGCGGGCGAACACCGGGGAGCTGTTTTTT.

The chain carries TRBV30 and TRBJ2-7; 8 positions agree with TRBD1. This CDR3 has 19 amino acids. The ends lost 0 bases at V and 5 bases at J; junction bases unmatched: 21. CDR1 and CDR2 from the germline V gene are GTSNPN and SVGIG (reference sequence). CDR3 sequence reads: CAWSVNRPSRDRPKNEQYF. The DNA for the CDR3 is TGTGCCTGGAGTGTAAACCGCCCGTCCCGGGACAGGCCTAAAAACGAGCAGTACTTC.

J is TRBJ1-5 and V is TRBV6-2 or TRBV6-3, with D perhaps matching TRBD1 (5 bases). Germline loops: CDR1 MNHEY, CDR2 SVGEGT. The V gene lost 5 bases and the J gene lost 7 bases, with 15 bases spanning the gap. This CDR3 comprises 14 residues. CDR3 in DNA: TGTGCCAGCAGTGTGGGGGGAGGAAGGCAGCCCCAGCATTTT. Translated, it gives CASSVGGGRQPQHF.